The rows below give T cell receptor beta chains drawn from one sample of a study of OX40 agonist ivuxolimab in advanced cancers. Produced via immunoSEQ multiplex PCR; TCRdb's table is partial and in-frame only. The sample records about 65,000 clones, about 90% being singletons. The sample in question was CD4+ or CD8+ T cells sorted from blood, obtained in a trial of the OX40 agonist ivuxolimab. Every receptor here comes from an adult with an advanced solid tumor such as melanoma, head and neck, liver or kidney cancer. The CDR3 runs from the conserved cysteine through the conserved F or W. The D gene is left open where the match is weak. Clone size is given for some rows only: seen once, a few or many times, or a class if the clone is expanded.

TRBV19	-	TRBJ1-2	TRBD1	CASSIGQGGYGYTF	TGTGCCAGTAGTATAGGACAGGGTGGATATGGCTACACCTTC
TRBV30	few	TRBJ2-4	TRBD2	CAWSVSAGLAGGVRVKNIQYF	TGTGCCTGGAGTGTGTCCGCGGGACTAGCGGGGGGAGTTAGGGTCAAAAACATTCAGTACTTC
TRBV28	-	TRBJ1-5	-	CASSAAQGNNQPQHF	TGTGCCAGCAGTGCCGCTCAGGGGAACAATCAGCCCCAGCATTTT
TRBV18	-	TRBJ2-1	TRBD2	CASSPIRTSGSDEQFF	TGTGCCAGCTCACCAATCCGTACTAGCGGGAGCGATGAGCAGTTCTTC
TRBV18	-	TRBJ1-5	TRBD1	CASSPLKSGGAQPQHF	TGTGCCAGCTCACCCTTAAAATCAGGGGGCGCCCAGCCCCAGCATTTT
TRBV5-8	once	TRBJ2-1	TRBD2	CASSYNSGTRGGHEQFF	TGTGCCAGCAGCTACAATTCCGGGACTAGAGGGGGTCATGAGCAGTTCTTC
TRBV25-1	once	TRBJ2-1	-	CASSEGAEQFF	TGTGCCAGCAGTGAAGGGGCAGAGCAGTTCTTC
TRBV30	-	TRBJ1-2	-	CAWSQQENYGYTF	TGTGCCTGGAGCCAGCAGGAAAACTATGGCTACACCTTC
TRBV2	-	TRBJ2-1	TRBD2	CASSEGLAGANEQFF	TGTGCCAGCAGTGAGGGACTAGCGGGAGCTAATGAGCAGTTCTTC
TRBV13	-	TRBJ2-3	TRBD1	CASSPGGQGGADTQYF	TGTGCCAGCAGCCCCGGGGGACAGGGAGGGGCAGATACGCAGTATTTT
TRBV18	-	TRBJ1-1	TRBD1	CASSLGNRGHTEAFF	TGTGCCAGCTCGCTAGGTAACAGGGGACATACTGAAGCTTTCTTT
TRBV30	-	TRBJ2-3	TRBD2	CAWRGLAGGNTQYF	TGTGCCTGGAGAGGACTAGCGGGAGGAAATACGCAGTATTTT
TRBV9	-	TRBJ1-2	-	CASSPGGANYGYTF	TGTGCCAGCAGCCCGGGGGGGGCTAACTATGGCTACACCTTC
TRBV4-3	once	TRBJ2-1	-	CASSQALISEVNEQFF	TGCGCCAGCAGCCAAGCACTCATCTCCGAGGTAAATGAGCAGTTCTTC
TRBV4-1	once	TRBJ2-7	TRBD1	CASSQQYRGTFDEQYF	TGCGCCAGCAGCCAACAATACAGGGGGACCTTTGACGAGCAGTACTTC
TRBV4-2	-	TRBJ1-2	TRBD1	CASSQDRDSYGYTF	TGTGCCAGCAGCCAAGATAGGGACAGCTATGGCTACACCTTC
TRBV7-9	-	TRBJ1-2	-	CASSMNSWTDDGYTF	TGTGCCAGCAGCATGAACTCGTGGACAGACGATGGCTACACCTTC
TRBV5-1	-	TRBJ1-2	-	CASSLVHENPKNF	TGCGCCAGCAGCTTGGTCCATGAAAACCCTAAAAACTTC
TRBV4-2	-	TRBJ1-1	-	CASSQDYDRNTEAFF	TGTGCCAGCAGCCAAGATTACGACAGGAACACTGAAGCTTTCTTT
TRBV30	-	TRBJ1-2	TRBD1	CAWATGVGYTF	TGTGCCTGGGCTACAGGGGTTGGCTACACCTTC
TRBV19	-	TRBJ2-1	-	CASSSGTYNEQFF	TGTGCCAGTAGTAGCGGGACCTACAATGAGCAGTTCTTC
TRBV5-6	-	TRBJ1-1	-	CASSLLSGRNTEAFF	TGTGCCAGCAGCTTGTTATCAGGGAGGAACACTGAAGCTTTCTTT
TRBV28	-	TRBJ1-2	TRBD1	CASGTGGYGYTF	TGTGCCAGCGGCACAGGGGGCTATGGCTACACCTTC
TRBV30	-	TRBJ2-2	-	CAWSRGSRELFF	TGTGCCTGGAGCAGAGGTTCTAGGGAGCTGTTTTTT
TRBV30	-	TRBJ1-6	TRBD1	CAWSAGTGISSYNSPLHF	TGTGCCTGGAGTGCCGGGACAGGGATTAGCTCCTATAATTCACCCCTCCACTTT
TRBV6-1	-	TRBJ2-3	TRBD2	CASSVGAGADTQYF	TGTGCCAGCAGTGTTGGGGCGGGAGCAGATACGCAGTATTTT